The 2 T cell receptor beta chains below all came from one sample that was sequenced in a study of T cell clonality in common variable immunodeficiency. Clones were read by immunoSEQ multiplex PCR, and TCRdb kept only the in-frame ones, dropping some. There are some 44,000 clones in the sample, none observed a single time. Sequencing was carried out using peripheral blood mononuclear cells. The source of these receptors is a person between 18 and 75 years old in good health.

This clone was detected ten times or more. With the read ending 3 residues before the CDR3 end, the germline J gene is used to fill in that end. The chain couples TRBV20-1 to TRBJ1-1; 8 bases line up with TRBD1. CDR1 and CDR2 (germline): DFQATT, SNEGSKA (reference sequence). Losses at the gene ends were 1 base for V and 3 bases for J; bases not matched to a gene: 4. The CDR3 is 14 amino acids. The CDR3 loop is CSARATRGHTEAFF. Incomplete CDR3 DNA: TGCAGTGCTAGAGCGACCAGGGGGCACACTGAA.

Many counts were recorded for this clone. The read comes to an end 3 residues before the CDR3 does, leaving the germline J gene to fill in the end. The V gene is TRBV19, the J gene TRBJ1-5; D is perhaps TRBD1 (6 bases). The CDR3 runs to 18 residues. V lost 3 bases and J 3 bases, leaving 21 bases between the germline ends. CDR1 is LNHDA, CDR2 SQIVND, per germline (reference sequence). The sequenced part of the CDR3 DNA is TGTGCCAGTAGTATGGGAACCGCCGGACAGCTAATCAATCAGCCC. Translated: CASSMGTAGQLINQP. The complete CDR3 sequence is CASSMGTAGQLINQPQHF.